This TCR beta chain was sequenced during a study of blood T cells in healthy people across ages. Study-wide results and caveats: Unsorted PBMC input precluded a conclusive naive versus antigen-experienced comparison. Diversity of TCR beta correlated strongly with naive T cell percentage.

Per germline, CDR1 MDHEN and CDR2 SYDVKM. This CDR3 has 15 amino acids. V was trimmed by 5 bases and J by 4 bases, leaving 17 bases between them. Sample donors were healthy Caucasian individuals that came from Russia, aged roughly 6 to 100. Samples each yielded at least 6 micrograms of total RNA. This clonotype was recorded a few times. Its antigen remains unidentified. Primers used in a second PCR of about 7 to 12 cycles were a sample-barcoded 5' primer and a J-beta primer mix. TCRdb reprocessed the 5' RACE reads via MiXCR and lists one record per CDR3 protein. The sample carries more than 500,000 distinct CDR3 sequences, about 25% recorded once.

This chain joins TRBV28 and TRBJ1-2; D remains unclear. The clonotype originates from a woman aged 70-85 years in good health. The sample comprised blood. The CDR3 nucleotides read TGTGCCAGCAGTCCTCCGGCAGCGCCTGGCTATGGCTACACCTTC. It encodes CASSPPAAPGYGYTF.